These 17 T cell receptor beta chains were all obtained from the same sample, sequenced in a study of T cells in Graves' hyperthyroidism and ophthalmopathy. Amplification yielded TCR beta CDR3 regions, with RNA transcripts as the source. The HTBI primer set was used in a first-round RT-PCR of the TCR CDR3. TCRdb redid the calling of the multiplex PCR reads with MiXCR, one entry per CDR3 protein. The data contain around 500,000 distinct CDR3 sequences, roughly 15% of them singletons. The sample consisted of blood. These receptors were collected from a woman aged 25-40 years with Graves' ophthalmopathy.

V is TRBV24-1 and J is TRBJ1-5; a possible D gene is TRBD1 (6 bases). This CDR3 has 15 residues. V was shortened by 4 bases and J by 0 bases, with 9 bases between the two germline ends. Germline CDR1 is KGHDR and CDR2 is SFDVKD. The CDR3 reads CATSDRTVSNQPQHF. CDR3 DNA: TGTGCCACCAGTGACCGGACAGTTAGCAATCAGCCCCAGCATTTT.

In this sample, this clonotype turned up many times. This chain uses TRBV20-1 with TRBJ2-3; D is possibly TRBD2 (6 bases). The CDR3 extends over 14 amino acids. Germline assignment: CDR1 DFQATT and CDR2 SNEGSKA (reference sequence). Trimming pared 3 bases from V and 0 bases from J, leaving 10 bases between. The CDR3 DNA is TGCAGTGCTAGGCCCGCGGGGAGCACAGATACGCAGTATTTT. The encoded protein is CSARPAGSTDTQYF.

This clonotype was observed many times. V and J are TRBV6-6 and TRBJ2-3; TRBD2 might be the D (6 bases). The CDR3 has 15 residues. Trimming shortened V by 2 bases and J by 4 bases, and 13 bases separated the two germline ends. Germline values: CDR1 MNHNY, CDR2 SVGAGI (reference sequence). In DNA, the CDR3 is TGTGCCAGCAGTTACATGCGGGGTGCGGCAGATACGCAGTATTTT. Protein product: CASSYMRGAADTQYF.

This clonotype occurred a few times. The genes are TRBV20-1 and TRBJ2-7, with 7 nucleotides matching TRBD2. Germline CDR1 is DFQATT and CDR2 is SNEGSKA (reference sequence). The V segment lost 4 bases and the J segment 5 bases; nucleotides outside the gene matches: 11. This CDR3 region has 14 residues. The CDR3, as DNA: TGCAGTGCTACGACCGGGACTACCTATGACGAGCAGTACTTC. Translating it yields CSATTGTTYDEQYF.

This clonotype was seen repeatedly, ten times or more. The chain recombines TRBV7-9 with TRBJ1-1; a possible D gene is TRBD1 (6 bases). This CDR3 is built from 15 residues. The germline V gene has CDR1 SEHNR and CDR2 FQNEAQ (reference sequence). The ends were cut back, 1 base at V and 4 bases at J, with 13 bases in the middle. The CDR3 nucleotides read TGTGCCAGCAGCTTAGAGGGTGGAGGGGGCACTGAAGCTTTCTTT. Encoded protein: CASSLEGGGGTEAFF. The full variable domain, in which reference TRBV7-9 and TRBJ1-1 provide the parts outside the CDR3, is DTGVSQNPRHKITKRGQNVTFRCDPISEHNRLYWYRQTLGQGPEFLTYFQNEAQLEKSRLLSDRFSAERPKGSFSTLEIQRTEQGDSAMYLCASSLEGGGGTEAFFGQGTRLTVV.

This chain joins TRBV29-1 and TRBJ2-3; D may match TRBD1 or TRBD2 (6 bases each). CDR1 and CDR2 from the germline V gene are SQVTM and ANQGSEA. The V end lost 0 bases, the J end lost 2 bases, and 18 bases lay between the germline ends. The CDR3 totals 17 residues. The CDR3 DNA is TGCAGCGTTGAAGATAATAGCGGAGGGGGGTCCACAGATACGCAGTATTTT. Translation gives CSVEDNSGGGSTDTQYF.

The chain is built from TRBV5-4 and TRBJ2-3, with 10 bases that match TRBD2. There are 16 residues in the CDR3. CDR1 is SGHNT, CDR2 YYREEE, per germline (reference sequence). J was trimmed by 4 bases and V by 0 bases; bases with no gene match: 5. DNA for the CDR3: TGTGCCAGCAGCTTGGCAGCGGGAGGGCCCGCAGATACGCAGTATTTT. It encodes CASSLAAGGPADTQYF.

This clonotype was picked up many times. The V call is TRBV5-1, the J call TRBJ2-3, with 9 bases fitting TRBD1. Germline lookup yields CDR1 SGHRS and CDR2 YFSETQ. The ends lost 4 bases at V and 2 bases at J; junction bases unmatched: 5. This CDR3 contains 15 residues. CDR3 residues: CASSTGQGITDTQYF. The CDR3 region has the DNA TGCGCCAGCAGCACCGGACAGGGGATCACAGATACGCAGTATTTT.

The chain uses TRBV3-1 and TRBJ2-2, with TRBD1 matching over 7 bases. Germline V gene data show CDR1 as LGHDT and CDR2 as YNNKEL (reference sequence). The CDR3 has 16 amino acids. V lost 1 base, J lost 6 bases, and 8 bases stayed unmatched. CDR3 sequence (DNA): TGTGCCAGCAGCCAAGTTAGGAACAGGGGTCCCGGGGAGCTGTTTTTT. Protein: CASSQVRNRGPGELFF.

This clonotype was counted ten times or more. The rearrangement uses TRBV20-1 and TRBJ1-4; TRBD1 is a possible D gene (6 bases). Per the germline V gene, CDR1 is DFQATT and CDR2 is SNEGSKA (reference sequence). V lost 5 bases and J 8 bases, leaving 12 bases between the germline ends. The CDR3 sequence is 12 residues long. For the CDR3, the DNA is TGCAGTGCTTCCTACAGGGTCGAAAAACTGTTTTTT. It specifies CSASYRVEKLFF.

V and J are TRBV19 and TRBJ2-3; 9 bases fit TRBD2. Per germline, CDR1 LNHDA and CDR2 SQIVND (reference sequence). CDR3 length: 16 residues. The J segment lost 5 bases and the V segment lost 5 bases, leaving 11 bases of the junction unmatched. CDR3 nucleotides: TGTGCCAGTAGTCCCCGGTCTAGCGGGATTGAAGATACGCAGTATTTT. This gives the protein CASSPRSSGIEDTQYF.

Many counts were recorded for this clonotype. The chain couples TRBV28 to TRBJ1-1; 7 bases fit TRBD1. The length of the CDR3 is 13 residues. CDR1 MDHEN and CDR2 SYDVKM come from the germline V gene. The V segment lost 9 bases and the J segment 1 base; nucleotides outside the gene matches: 5. The CDR3 sequence: CASDRERNTEAFF. The CDR3 bases are TGTGCCAGTGACAGGGAAAGGAACACTGAAGCTTTCTTT.

This clonotype showed up just a few times. The chain carries TRBV28 and TRBJ1-1; no reliable D call. The CDR3 totals 13 residues. The ends were cut back, 2 bases at V and 7 bases at J, with 11 bases in the middle. Germline V gene lookup returns CDR1 MDHEN and CDR2 SYDVKM. CDR3 coding DNA: TGTGCCAGCAGTTTACTTTTTGTGAGTGAAGCTTTCTTT. This translates into CASSLLFVSEAFF. The full variable domain, its missing parts supplied by reference TRBV28 and TRBJ1-1, is DVKVTQSSRYLVKRTGEKVFLECVQDMDHENMFWYRQDPGLGLRLIYFSYDVKMKEKGDIPEGYSVSREKKERFSLILESASTNQTSMYLCASSLLFVSEAFFGQGTRLTVV.

This chain connects TRBV15 to TRBJ2-3; D may be TRBD2 (6 bases). Germline V gene data show CDR1 as LNHNV and CDR2 as YYDKDF (reference sequence). V lost 3 bases and J 5 bases, leaving 18 bases between the germline ends. The CDR3 sequence is 16 residues long. As DNA, the CDR3 is TGTGCCACCAGCAGTGGTAGCGGCCGAAATAAAGATACGCAGTATTTT. Translating it yields CATSSGSGRNKDTQYF.

Many counts were recorded for this clonotype. This rearrangement joins TRBV7-2 to TRBJ2-1, with 10 bases identical to TRBD2. From germline, CDR1 is SGHTA and CDR2 FQGNSA. Trimming removed 2 bases from V and 5 bases from J; junction bases left unmatched: 3. CDR3 length equals 15 residues. The CDR3 bases are TGTGCCAGCAGCTTACAAGCGGGAGGGGACAATGAGCAGTTCTTC. Residues: CASSLQAGGDNEQFF.

This clonotype was counted only a few times. The gene calls are TRBV20-1 and TRBJ2-3; TRBD2 agrees at 8 bases. With 5 bases clipped from V and 6 bases from J, the junction kept 10 bases outside the gene matches. Looked up from germline, CDR1 is DFQATT and CDR2 is SNEGSKA (reference sequence). The CDR3 is made up of 14 amino acids. CDR3 DNA sequence: TGCAGTGCTCTAAAAGGGACTAGGGGCGATACGCAGTATTTT. It codes for CSALKGTRGDTQYF.

There are many counts of this clonotype. The CDR3 coding sequence is TGTGCCAGCAGTGAAGTCTGGGGGACGCTTACAGATACGCAGTATTTT. It translates to CASSEVWGTLTDTQYF. V is TRBV6-1 and J is TRBJ2-3; D could derive from TRBD1 or TRBD2 (5 bases each). From germline, CDR1 is MNHNS and CDR2 SASEGT. The germline V and J ends were trimmed by 1 base and 3 bases, with 14 bases remaining between them. The CDR3 length is 16 residues.